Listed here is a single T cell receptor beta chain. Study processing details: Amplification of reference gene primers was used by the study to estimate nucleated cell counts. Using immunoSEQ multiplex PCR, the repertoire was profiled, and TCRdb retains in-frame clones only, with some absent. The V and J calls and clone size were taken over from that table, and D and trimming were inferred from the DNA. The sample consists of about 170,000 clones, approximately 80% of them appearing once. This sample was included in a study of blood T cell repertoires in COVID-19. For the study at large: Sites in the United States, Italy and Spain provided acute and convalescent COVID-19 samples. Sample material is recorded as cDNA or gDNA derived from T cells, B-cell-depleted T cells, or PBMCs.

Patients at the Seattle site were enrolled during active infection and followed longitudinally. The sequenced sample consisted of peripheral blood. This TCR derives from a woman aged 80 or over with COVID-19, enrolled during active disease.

The CDR3 nucleotides read TGTGCCAGCAGCCAAGATGGGTTAAGGGGGCGGACTGAAGCTTTCTTT. It yields the protein CASSQDGLRGRTEAFF. The rearrangement uses TRBV3-1 (or the pseudogene TRBV3-2) and TRBJ1-1; 7 bases match TRBD1. The CDR3 length is 16 residues. Per the germline V gene, CDR1 is LGHDT and CDR2 is YNNKEL (reference sequence). Trimming removed 0 bases from V and 5 bases from J; junction bases left unmatched: 9.